Following are 25 T cell receptor beta chains from one sample sequenced in a study of blood T cell repertoires in COVID-19. Using immunoSEQ multiplex PCR, the repertoire was profiled, and TCRdb retains in-frame clones only, with some absent. Counted here are hundreds of thousands of clones, about four fifths occurring once; the ten biggest clones make up about 8.1%. The sequencing sample was made of peripheral blood. Source of these receptors: a man older than 75 with acute or convalescent COVID-19.

The V call is TRBV5-1, the J call TRBJ1-1; TRBD1 matches 9 bases. This CDR3 has 12 residues. V gave up 4 bases and J gave up 11 bases; unmatched junction bases: 6. Germline V gives CDR1 SGHRS, CDR2 YFSETQ. CDR3 in amino acids: CASSRTGEWAFF. Here the CDR3 DNA reads TGCGCCAGCAGCCGGACAGGGGAATGGGCTTTCTTT.

This clone has only one observation. This chain connects TRBV5-1 to TRBJ1-2; D is possibly TRBD1 (6 bases). Germline values: CDR1 SGHRS, CDR2 YFSETQ. Trimming cost V 4 bases and J 6 bases, with 13 bases left between them. There are 13 residues in the CDR3. The CDR3 DNA sequence: TGCGCCAGCAGCCCCTACAGGGAACATGGCTACACCTTC. This encodes CASSPYREHGYTF.

This clone was counted a few times. The chain combines TRBV6-2 or TRBV6-3 with TRBJ1-4; perhaps TRBD1 as D (6 bases). This CDR3 contains 16 residues. The germline V and J ends were trimmed by 0 bases and 5 bases, with 13 bases remaining between them. Germline V gene lookup returns CDR1 MNHEY and CDR2 SVGEGT. Written as DNA, the CDR3 is TGTGCCAGCAGTTACTCGAGGACAGAAAGAAATGAAAAACTGTTTTTT. Its protein is CASSYSRTERNEKLFF.

This rearrangement joins TRBV4-2 to TRBJ1-2, with 7 bases lining up with TRBD1. The germline CDR1 and CDR2 sequences are LGHNA and YNFKEQ. CDR3 length: 16 residues. J was trimmed by 4 bases and V by 1 base; bases with no gene match: 9. The CDR3 is CASSQVIEKGAYGYTF. The CDR3 coding sequence is TGTGCCAGCAGCCAAGTGATTGAGAAGGGGGCCTATGGCTACACCTTC.

V gene TRBV5-1 combines with J gene TRBJ2-7; D call uncertain. V lost 2 bases to trimming and J lost 0 bases, with 12 bases between them. The CDR3 covers 15 residues. The germline V gene encodes CDR1 SGHRS and CDR2 YFSETQ. The CDR3 DNA reads TGCGCCAGCAGCTTTGACTCCACGAGCTCCTACGAGCAGTACTTC. As protein: CASSFDSTSSYEQYF.

J is TRBJ2-5 and V is TRBV7-2; D may be TRBD2 (6 bases). V was trimmed by 6 bases and J by 2 bases, leaving 16 bases between them. The germline CDR1 and CDR2 sequences are SGHTA and FQGNSA. The CDR3 consists of 15 residues. The CDR3 bases are TGTGCCAGCAGACTTGCGGGGAGTCGGCAAGAGACCCAGTACTTC. Its protein is CASRLAGSRQETQYF.

A few counts support this clone. The chain couples TRBV5-5 to TRBJ1-1; D unclear. Germline V gives CDR1 SGHKS, CDR2 YYEKEE (reference sequence). The V end was cut by 0 bases, the J end by 3 bases, with 12 bases between. The CDR3 has 15 residues. CDR3 DNA sequence: TGTGCCAGCAGCTTGGCCTCGGGAGGGCACACTGAAGCTTTCTTT. It translates to CASSLASGGHTEAFF. Using reference TRBV5-5 and TRBJ1-1 for the parts outside the CDR3, the full variable domain is DAGVTQSPTHLIKTRGQQVTLRCSPISGHKSVSWYQQVLGQGPQFIFQYYEKEERGRGNFPDRFSARQFPNYSSELNVNALLLGDSALYLCASSLASGGHTEAFFGQGTRLTVV.

This clone was detected a few times. The chain is built from TRBV5-4 and TRBJ2-6, with a possible D match to TRBD1 (5 bases). Per germline, CDR1 SGHNT and CDR2 YYREEE (reference sequence). The ends were cut back, 1 base at V and 1 base at J, with 15 bases in the middle. The CDR3 contains 18 residues. In DNA form, the CDR3 reads TGTGCCAGCAGCTTGCCCGAAGGCAGGGCATCTGGGGCCAACGTCCTGACTTTC. Residues: CASSLPEGRASGANVLTF.

The chain joins TRBV28 to TRBJ2-3; a possible D gene is TRBD1 (5 bases). V lost 6 bases, J lost 10 bases, and 14 bases lay in between. The CDR3 consists of 12 residues. CDR1 MDHEN and CDR2 SYDVKM come from the germline V gene. The DNA of the CDR3 is TGTGCCAGCAGCTGGCCAAGGGGTGCGCAGTATTTT. This encodes CASSWPRGAQYF.

This clone was seen a handful of times. The CDR3 sequence is CATSDSGLMTGTHGYTF. CDR3 sequence (DNA): TGTGCCACCAGTGATTCTGGTCTAATGACAGGGACACATGGCTACACCTTC. This chain connects TRBV24-1 to TRBJ1-2, with TRBD1 matching over 7 bases. This CDR3 is 17 amino acids long. Germline loops: CDR1 KGHDR, CDR2 SFDVKD. The trim removed 2 bases at V and 6 bases at J, leaving 14 bases unmatched.

V gene TRBV30 combines with J gene TRBJ2-2, with 7 bases that match TRBD1. This CDR3 has 13 residues. Germline lookup yields CDR1 GTSNPN and CDR2 SVGIG (reference sequence). V shed 4 bases and J 6 bases; nucleotides not matched to a gene: 5. CDR3 nucleotide sequence: TGTGCCTGGACCCGGACAGGACCCGGGGAGCTGTTTTTT. Translated, it gives CAWTRTGPGELFF.

The rearrangement joins TRBV5-4 to TRBJ2-1, with 8 positions matching TRBD2. The germline V gene has CDR1 SGHNT and CDR2 YYREEE (reference sequence). The CDR3 length is 14 residues. V dropped 0 bases and J dropped 9; count of bases not matched to a gene: 5. CDR3 region: CASSLVGRDGEQFF. The CDR3, as DNA: TGTGCCAGCAGCTTGGTCGGGAGGGACGGTGAGCAGTTCTTC.

This clone was detected a few times. The V and J genes are TRBV9 and TRBJ2-1; 7 bases fit TRBD1. Germline values: CDR1 SGDLS, CDR2 YYNGEE. The ends lost 4 bases at V and 7 bases at J; junction bases unmatched: 14. This CDR3 comprises 16 residues. Written as DNA, the CDR3 is TGTGCCAGCAGCCAATTTTCAGGGGGTTTTGGGAATGAGCAGTTCTTC. Protein: CASSQFSGGFGNEQFF.

The chain employs TRBV5-1 and TRBJ1-3; D is perhaps TRBD1 (6 bases). Trimming cost V 4 bases and J 3 bases, with 20 bases left between them. The CDR3 consists of 17 residues. The V gene's germline CDR1 is SGHRS and CDR2 YFSETQ. This chain's CDR3 is CASSPWGPQGYGNTIYF. CDR3 coding DNA: TGCGCCAGCAGCCCCTGGGGGCCGCAGGGGTATGGAAACACCATATATTTT.

The V call is TRBV19, the J call TRBJ2-3, with D unclear. CDR3 length: 13 residues. V was pared by 2 bases and J by 5 bases, with 8 bases between. Looked up from germline, CDR1 is LNHDA and CDR2 is SQIVND (reference sequence). CDR3 amino acids: CASSIRGEDTQYF. CDR3 nucleotides: TGTGCCAGTAGTATACGCGGAGAAGATACGCAGTATTTT.

The chain is built from TRBV18 and TRBJ2-7; 7 bases are shared with TRBD1. Looked up from germline, CDR1 is KGHSH and CDR2 is LQKENI. The CDR3 runs 13 residues. The V gene end was trimmed by 5 bases and the J gene end by 5 bases; junction bases not matched to a gene: 6. CDR3 sequence: CASSARGQDEQYF. As DNA, the CDR3 is TGTGCCAGCTCAGCAAGGGGGCAGGACGAGCAGTACTTC.

A few counts support this clone. The chain is built from TRBV2 and TRBJ1-5; D ambiguous. The CDR3 extends over 15 amino acids. Germline-derived CDR1 and CDR2 are SNHLY and FYNNEI. V was trimmed by 4 bases and J by 3 bases, leaving 13 bases between them. DNA for the CDR3: TGTGCCAGCAGTGGGCGGGTCTGGGACAATCAGCCCCAGCATTTT. Its translation: CASSGRVWDNQPQHF.

This clone was seen only a few times. J is TRBJ2-7 and V is TRBV5-1; 10 nucleotides match TRBD1. From germline, CDR1 is SGHRS and CDR2 YFSETQ. This CDR3 comprises 19 residues. V was clipped by 9 bases and J by 1 base; unmatched bases: 22. This chain's CDR3 is CATAYRPVTTGGPSYEQYF. CDR3 DNA sequence: TGCGCCACCGCTTATAGGCCCGTGACGACAGGGGGCCCATCCTACGAGCAGTACTTC.

This chain uses TRBV11-2 with TRBJ1-1; the D gene is possibly TRBD1 (5 bases). Germline lookup yields CDR1 SGHAT and CDR2 FQNNGV. The ends were cut back, 0 bases at V and 4 bases at J, with 12 bases in the middle. This CDR3 region has 15 residues. The CDR3 loop is CASSLDRGLATEAFF. DNA of the CDR3: TGTGCCAGCAGCTTAGATCGGGGGTTGGCCACTGAAGCTTTCTTT.

The chain couples TRBV7-9 to TRBJ2-7, with D unresolved. V lost 0 bases and J lost 0, with 9 bases in between. Germline CDR1 is SEHNR and CDR2 is FQNEAQ (reference sequence). The CDR3 runs to 15 residues. CDR3 coding DNA: TGTGCCAGCAGCTTAGCGTCCGCGAGCTCCTACGAGCAGTACTTC. The encoded protein is CASSLASASSYEQYF.

The chain couples TRBV5-1 to TRBJ1-6; weak D call: TRBD1 (5 bases). Germline V lookup: CDR1 SGHRS, CDR2 YFSETQ. Trimming shortened V by 4 bases and J by 15 bases, and 14 bases separated the two germline ends. CDR3 length: 12 amino acids. CDR3 DNA: TGCGCCAGCAGCCCAAGGGGCGAGAGCCTCCACTTT. This codes for CASSPRGESLHF.

This chain uses TRBV28 with TRBJ2-7, with D tentatively TRBD2 (6 bases). Germline V gene data show CDR1 as MDHEN and CDR2 as SYDVKM. The CDR3 covers 13 residues. V shed 6 bases and J shed 3 bases, with 12 bases lying between them. DNA of the CDR3: TGTGCCAGCAGGGGGGGAGGCCTCTACGAGCAGTACTTC. It is translated as CASRGGGLYEQYF.

V usage is TRBV10-3 and J usage is TRBJ2-2, with D maybe TRBD2 (5 bases). V lost 2 bases, J lost 4 bases, and 8 bases lay in between. The CDR3 length is 14 residues. CDR1 ENHRY and CDR2 SYGVKD come from the germline V gene. The CDR3 spells CAISEVEGTGELFF. CDR3 DNA sequence: TGTGCCATCAGTGAGGTCGAGGGCACCGGGGAGCTGTTTTTT.

This sequence joins TRBV6-5 and TRBJ2-3, with 7 bases fitting TRBD1. Germline CDR1 reads MNHEY; CDR2 reads SVGAGI. The V segment lost 7 bases and the J segment 1 base; nucleotides outside the gene matches: 2. The CDR3 totals 13 residues. CDR3 DNA: TGTGCCAGCAATGGACAGGGCACAGATACGCAGTATTTT. Protein product: CASNGQGTDTQYF.

The chain combines TRBV4-1 with TRBJ2-7, with 7 bases identical to TRBD2. There are 13 residues in the CDR3. V gave up 4 bases and J gave up 2 bases; unmatched junction bases: 2. Looked up from germline, CDR1 is MGHRA and CDR2 is YSYEKL. The DNA for the CDR3 is TGCGCCAGCAGCCGAGGGACTACCTACGAGCAGTACTTC. Translation gives CASSRGTTYEQYF.